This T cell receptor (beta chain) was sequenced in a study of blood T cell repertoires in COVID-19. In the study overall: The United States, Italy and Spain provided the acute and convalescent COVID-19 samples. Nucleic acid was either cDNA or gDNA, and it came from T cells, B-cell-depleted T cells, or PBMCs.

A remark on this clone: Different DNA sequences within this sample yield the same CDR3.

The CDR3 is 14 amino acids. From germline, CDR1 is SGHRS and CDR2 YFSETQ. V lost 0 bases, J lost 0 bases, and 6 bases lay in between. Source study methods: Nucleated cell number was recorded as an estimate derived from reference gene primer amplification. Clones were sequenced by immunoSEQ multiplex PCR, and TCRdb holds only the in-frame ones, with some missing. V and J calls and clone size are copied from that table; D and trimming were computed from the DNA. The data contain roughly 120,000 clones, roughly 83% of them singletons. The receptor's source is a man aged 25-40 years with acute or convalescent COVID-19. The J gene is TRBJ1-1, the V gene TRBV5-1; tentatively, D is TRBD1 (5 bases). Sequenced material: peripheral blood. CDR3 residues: CASSLGGMNTEAFF. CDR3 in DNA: TGCGCCAGCAGCTTGGGGGGCATGAACACTGAAGCTTTCTTT.